These T cell receptor beta chains were read from a single sample in a study of breast tumors, draining lymph nodes, adjacent tissues. TCRdb re-called the multiplex PCR reads with MiXCR, one entry per CDR3 protein. The table includes 150,000 to 200,000 distinct CDR3 sequences, 25% to 40% detected once. Sequenced input: axillary lymph node tissue. These receptors all come from a female donor with breast cancer. Some clones in this sample may be carry-over from other donors' samples. Each CDR3 is given with its conserved first and last residue. Each record gives: CDR3 protein, CDR3 DNA, clone size, D gene, J gene, V gene. The D gene is left open where the match is weak. Size is omitted from some rows. Given values are once, few, many or a class for expanded clones.

CDR3aa: CASSVQAGGWQETQYF
CDR3nt: TGTGCCAGCAGCGTACAAGCGGGGGGTTGGCAAGAGACCCAGTACTTC
abundance: many
d_gene: TRBD2
j_gene: TRBJ2-5
v_gene: TRBV9

CDR3aa: CSAPGANEQFF
CDR3nt: TGCAGTGCTCCTGGCGCCAATGAGCAGTTCTTC
abundance: many
d_gene: -
j_gene: TRBJ2-1
v_gene: TRBV20-1

CDR3aa: CATRQRGQLKHNEQFF
CDR3nt: TGTGCCACCAGGCAAAGAGGGCAGCTTAAACACAATGAGCAGTTCTTC
abundance: -
d_gene: -
j_gene: TRBJ2-1
v_gene: TRBV24-1

CDR3aa: CASSWDQQPQHF
CDR3nt: TGTGCCAGCAGCTGGGACCAGCAGCCCCAGCATTTT
abundance: many
d_gene: -
j_gene: TRBJ1-5
v_gene: TRBV7-2

CDR3aa: CSARDGGSSYEQYF
CDR3nt: TGCAGTGCTAGAGATGGCGGGAGCTCCTACGAGCAGTACTTC
abundance: -
d_gene: TRBD2
j_gene: TRBJ2-7
v_gene: TRBV20-1

CDR3aa: CASSFSSGGPRETQYF
CDR3nt: TGTGCCAGCAGCTTTTCTAGCGGGGGCCCCAGGGAGACCCAGTACTTC
abundance: -
d_gene: TRBD2
j_gene: TRBJ2-5
v_gene: TRBV7-6

CDR3aa: CASSSLTGSYEQYF
CDR3nt: TGCGCCAGCAGCTCCCTTACAGGTTCCTACGAGCAGTACTTC
abundance: -
d_gene: -
j_gene: TRBJ2-7
v_gene: TRBV5-1

CDR3aa: CAAHPGGERELFF
CDR3nt: TGTGCCGCTCATCCGGGGGGGGAGCGGGAGCTGTTTTTT
abundance: once
d_gene: TRBD2
j_gene: TRBJ2-2
v_gene: TRBV10-3

CDR3aa: CASAPRAGEQYF
CDR3nt: TGTGCCAGCGCTCCCCGGGCAGGCGAGCAGTACTTC
abundance: medium-sized
d_gene: -
j_gene: TRBJ2-7
v_gene: TRBV2

CDR3aa: CASSPSGGASYEQYF
CDR3nt: TGTGCCAGCAGTCCTAGTGGAGGGGCATCCTACGAGCAGTACTTC
abundance: many
d_gene: -
j_gene: TRBJ2-7
v_gene: TRBV13

CDR3aa: CASSPGRGGRNEQFF
CDR3nt: TGTGCCAGCAGCCCGGGGAGGGGGGGCCGGAATGAGCAGTTCTTC
abundance: -
d_gene: -
j_gene: TRBJ2-1
v_gene: TRBV7-9

CDR3aa: CASSILAGEDTQYF
CDR3nt: TGTGCCAGCAGTATTCTAGCGGGGGAAGATACGCAGTATTTT
abundance: -
d_gene: TRBD2
j_gene: TRBJ2-3
v_gene: TRBV5-6

CDR3aa: CASSLVQGTYGYTF
CDR3nt: TGTGCCAGCAGCTTAGTTCAGGGAACTTATGGCTACACCTTC
abundance: many
d_gene: -
j_gene: TRBJ1-2
v_gene: TRBV7-9

CDR3aa: CASSLGTSGVEQYF
CDR3nt: TGTGCCAGCAGCTTAGGGACTAGCGGGGTCGAGCAGTATTTT
abundance: -
d_gene: TRBD2
j_gene: TRBJ2-3
v_gene: TRBV11-1

CDR3aa: CSAKEFGTGLEKLFF
CDR3nt: TGCAGTGCTAAGGAGTTTGGGACAGGGCTGGAAAAACTGTTTTTT
abundance: -
d_gene: TRBD1
j_gene: TRBJ1-4
v_gene: TRBV20-1

CDR3aa: CASSIGRGGTQYF
CDR3nt: TGTGCCAGTAGTATCGGGAGGGGTGGTACGCAGTATTTT
abundance: many
d_gene: TRBD2
j_gene: TRBJ2-3
v_gene: TRBV19

CDR3aa: CASSLERGEPYEQYF
CDR3nt: TGTGCCAGCAGCTTAGAGCGGGGGGAACCCTACGAGCAGTACTTC
abundance: -
d_gene: TRBD2
j_gene: TRBJ2-7
v_gene: TRBV7-8

CDR3aa: CASSQGKGLYNEQFF
CDR3nt: TGTGCCAGCAGCCAAGGGAAGGGGCTCTACAATGAGCAGTTCTTC
abundance: many
d_gene: -
j_gene: TRBJ2-1
v_gene: TRBV3-1

CDR3aa: CASSMMASHTGELFF
CDR3nt: TGTGCCAGTAGTATGATGGCTAGCCACACCGGGGAGCTGTTTTTT
abundance: many
d_gene: -
j_gene: TRBJ2-2
v_gene: TRBV19

CDR3aa: CASSARDGTYGYTF
CDR3nt: TGTGCCAGCAGCGCCCGGGACGGCACCTATGGCTACACCTTC
abundance: many
d_gene: -
j_gene: TRBJ1-2
v_gene: TRBV9

CDR3aa: CASSQRTRGAETQYF
CDR3nt: TGTGCCAGCAGCCAAAGGACTAGGGGGGCGGAGACCCAGTACTTC
abundance: once
d_gene: -
j_gene: TRBJ2-5
v_gene: TRBV3-1

CDR3aa: CASSGEGWNPPPHF
CDR3nt: TGCGCCAGCTCTGGGGAGGGCTGGAATCCCCCCCCCCACTTT
abundance: -
d_gene: -
j_gene: TRBJ1-6
v_gene: TRBV5-1

CDR3aa: CASSPGIVGKLFF
CDR3nt: TGTGCCAGCAGCCCCGGGATAGTTGGTAAACTGTTTTTT
abundance: many
d_gene: -
j_gene: TRBJ1-4
v_gene: TRBV4-2

CDR3aa: CSASNLAGEFAQYF
CDR3nt: TGCAGTGCTAGCAATTTGGCGGGAGAGTTCGCGCAGTACTTC
abundance: many
d_gene: TRBD2
j_gene: TRBJ2-7
v_gene: TRBV20-1

CDR3aa: CASSLTGVGNTIYF
CDR3nt: TGTGCCAGCAGTTTAACAGGGGTGGGAAACACCATATATTTT
abundance: many
d_gene: TRBD1
j_gene: TRBJ1-3
v_gene: TRBV12-3/TRBV12-4